Given below is one T cell receptor (beta chain) in context. What it binds is unknown. This sample is part of a study of cytomegalovirus exposure and HLA in healthy donors. Study-level results: TCR sequences were mostly rare, though some public TCRs occurred in many donors.

V was shortened by 6 bases and J by 5 bases, with 13 bases between the two germline ends. There are 13 residues in the CDR3. Germline values: CDR1 SQVTM, CDR2 ANQGSEA. PCR employed 60 Vbeta and 13 Jbeta primers. TCRdb keeps only in-frame clones here, not all; method: immunoSEQ multiplex PCR. Altogether 180,000 or so clones are present, around 76% being singletons, with the ten largest covering around 2%. What was sequenced was PBMCs. This clonotype was sampled from a woman aged 30 to 39 in good health and CMV-seropositive. The V gene is TRBV29-1, the J gene TRBJ1-4; TRBD1 might be the D (5 bases). The CDR3 is CSVLPGGNEKLFF. Here the CDR3 DNA reads TGCAGCGTCCTGCCGGGGGGGAATGAAAAACTGTTTTTT.